This T cell receptor beta chain is drawn from a study of neurological immune-mediated disorders. Individuals who volunteered at a blood bank located in Maryland, USA, made up the group of healthy controls. The unsorted libraries were generated from a total of 2 million PBMCs, which had been stored in RNAlater at -80 C. This clonotype appeared many times. Its antigen remains unidentified. There are 16 residues in the CDR3. Germline assignment: CDR1 SEHNR and CDR2 FQNEAQ (reference sequence). Germline trimming cut 5 bases from V and 2 bases from J; bases unmatched to any gene: 12. Notes on the study in general: Levels of TCR clonal expansion peaked in HTLV-1-associated myelopathy and reached their lowest in multiple sclerosis, under those of healthy controls.

A 10-nucleotide random UMI tagged transcripts in template-switch 5'RACE cDNA synthesis. TCRdb re-analysed the 5' RACE reads in MiXCR, keeping a single row per CDR3 protein. The sample lists tens of thousands of distinct CDR3 sequences, roughly 17% occurring once. This receptor was obtained from a woman between 35 and 50 years old in good health. J is TRBJ2-7 and V is TRBV7-9; 7 bases line up with TRBD1. Sequencing input: PBMCs. CDR3 bases: TGTGCCAGCAGCAAGCGCGGACAGGTTGACCCCTACGAGCAGTACTTC. Encoded protein: CASSKRGQVDPYEQYF.